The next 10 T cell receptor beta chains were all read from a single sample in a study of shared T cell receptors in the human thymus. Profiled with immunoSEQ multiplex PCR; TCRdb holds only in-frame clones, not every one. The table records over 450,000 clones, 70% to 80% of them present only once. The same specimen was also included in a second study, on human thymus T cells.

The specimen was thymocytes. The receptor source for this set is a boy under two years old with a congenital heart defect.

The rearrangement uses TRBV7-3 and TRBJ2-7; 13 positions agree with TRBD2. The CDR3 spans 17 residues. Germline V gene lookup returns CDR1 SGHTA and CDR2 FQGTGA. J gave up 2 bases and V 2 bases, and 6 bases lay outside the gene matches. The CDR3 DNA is TGTGCCAGCAGCTTATTGTCGGGGACTAGCGGGACCTACGAGCAGTACTTC. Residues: CASSLLSGTSGTYEQYF.

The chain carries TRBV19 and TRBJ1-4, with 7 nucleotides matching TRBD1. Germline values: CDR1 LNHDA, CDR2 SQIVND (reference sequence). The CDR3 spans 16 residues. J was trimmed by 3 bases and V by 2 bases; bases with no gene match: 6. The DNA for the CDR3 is TGTGCCAGTAGTATAATGGAAACAGGGGCTAATGAAAAACTGTTTTTT. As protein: CASSIMETGANEKLFF.

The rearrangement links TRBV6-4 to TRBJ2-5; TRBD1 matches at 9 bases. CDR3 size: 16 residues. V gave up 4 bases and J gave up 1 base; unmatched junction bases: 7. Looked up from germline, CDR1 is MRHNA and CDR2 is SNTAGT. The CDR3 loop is CASSAYRQGVQETQYF. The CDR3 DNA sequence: TGTGCCAGCAGTGCCTACCGACAGGGGGTCCAAGAGACCCAGTACTTC.

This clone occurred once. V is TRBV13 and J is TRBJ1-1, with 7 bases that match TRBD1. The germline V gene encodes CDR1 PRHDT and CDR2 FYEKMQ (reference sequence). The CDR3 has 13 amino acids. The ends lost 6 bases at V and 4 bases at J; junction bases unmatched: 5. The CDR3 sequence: CASRQGSGTEAFF. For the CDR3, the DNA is TGTGCCAGCAGACAGGGGAGCGGCACTGAAGCTTTCTTT.

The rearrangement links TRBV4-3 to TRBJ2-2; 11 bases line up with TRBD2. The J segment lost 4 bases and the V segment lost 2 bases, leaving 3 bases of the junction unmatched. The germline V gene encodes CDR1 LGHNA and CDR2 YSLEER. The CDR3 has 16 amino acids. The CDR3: CASSQLAGGGTGELFF. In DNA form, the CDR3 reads TGCGCCAGCAGCCAATTAGCGGGAGGGGGCACCGGGGAGCTGTTTTTT.

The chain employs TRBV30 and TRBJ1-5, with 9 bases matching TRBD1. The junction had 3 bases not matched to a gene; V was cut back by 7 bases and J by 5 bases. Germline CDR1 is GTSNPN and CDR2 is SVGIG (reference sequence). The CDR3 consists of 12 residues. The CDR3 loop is CASGTGHQPQHF. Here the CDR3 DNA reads TGTGCCTCCGGGACAGGGCATCAGCCCCAGCATTTT.

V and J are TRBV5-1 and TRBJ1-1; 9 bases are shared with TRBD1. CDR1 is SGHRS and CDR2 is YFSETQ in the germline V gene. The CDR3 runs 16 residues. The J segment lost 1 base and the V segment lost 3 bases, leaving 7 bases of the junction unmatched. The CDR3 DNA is TGCGCCAGCAGCTCACCTGGACAGGGGCCGAACACTGAAGCTTTCTTT. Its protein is CASSSPGQGPNTEAFF.

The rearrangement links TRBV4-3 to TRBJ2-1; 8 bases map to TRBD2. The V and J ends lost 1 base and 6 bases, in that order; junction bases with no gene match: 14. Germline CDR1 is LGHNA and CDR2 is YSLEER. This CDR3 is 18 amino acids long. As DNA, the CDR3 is TGCGCCAGCAGCCAAGCAAGAGTGCCTAGCGGGCATGGCAATGAGCAGTTCTTC. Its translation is CASSQARVPSGHGNEQFF.

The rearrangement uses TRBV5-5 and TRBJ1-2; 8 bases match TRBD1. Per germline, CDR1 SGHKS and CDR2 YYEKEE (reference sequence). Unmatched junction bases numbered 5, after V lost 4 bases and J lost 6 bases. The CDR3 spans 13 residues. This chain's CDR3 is CASSEDRDHGYTF. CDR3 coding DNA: TGTGCCAGCAGCGAGGACAGGGACCATGGCTACACCTTC.

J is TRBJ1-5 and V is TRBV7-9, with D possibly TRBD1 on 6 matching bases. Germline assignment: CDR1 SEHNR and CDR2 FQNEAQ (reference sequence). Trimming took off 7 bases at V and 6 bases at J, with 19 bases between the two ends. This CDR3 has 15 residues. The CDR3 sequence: CASIPGGAGRQPQHF. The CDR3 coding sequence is TGTGCCAGCATCCCCGGGGGGGCAGGACGTCAGCCCCAGCATTTT.